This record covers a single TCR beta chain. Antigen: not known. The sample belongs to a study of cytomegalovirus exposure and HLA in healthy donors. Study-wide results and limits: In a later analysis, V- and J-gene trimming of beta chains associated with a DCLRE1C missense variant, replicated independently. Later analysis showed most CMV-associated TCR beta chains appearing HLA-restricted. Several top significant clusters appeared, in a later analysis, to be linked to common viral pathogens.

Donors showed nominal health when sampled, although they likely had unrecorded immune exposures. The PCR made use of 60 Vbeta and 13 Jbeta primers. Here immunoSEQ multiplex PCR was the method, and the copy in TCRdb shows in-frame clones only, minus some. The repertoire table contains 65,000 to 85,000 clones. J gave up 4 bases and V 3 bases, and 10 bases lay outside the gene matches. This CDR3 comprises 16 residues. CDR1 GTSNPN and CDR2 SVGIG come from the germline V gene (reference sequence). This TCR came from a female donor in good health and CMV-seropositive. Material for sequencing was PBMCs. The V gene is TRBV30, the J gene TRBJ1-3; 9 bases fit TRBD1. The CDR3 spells CAWRGDRVMWGNTIYF. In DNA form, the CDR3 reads TGTGCCTGGAGAGGGGACAGGGTTATGTGGGGAAACACCATATATTTT.